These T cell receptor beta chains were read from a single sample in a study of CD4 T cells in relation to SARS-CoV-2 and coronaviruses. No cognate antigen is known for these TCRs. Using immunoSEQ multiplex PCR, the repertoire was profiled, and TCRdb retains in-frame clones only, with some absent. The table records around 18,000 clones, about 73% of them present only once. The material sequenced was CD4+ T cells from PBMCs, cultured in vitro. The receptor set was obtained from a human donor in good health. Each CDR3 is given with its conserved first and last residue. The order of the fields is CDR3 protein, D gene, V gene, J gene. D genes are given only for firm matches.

CDR3aa: CASSDPASLEQYF; d_gene: .; v_gene: TRBV11-2; j_gene: TRBJ2-7
CDR3aa: CASSQVVTGELFF; d_gene: .; v_gene: TRBV3-1/TRBV3-2; j_gene: TRBJ2-2
CDR3aa: CASAGDGTPQETQYF; d_gene: .; v_gene: TRBV5-1; j_gene: TRBJ2-5
CDR3aa: CASSTRTTDTQYF; d_gene: .; v_gene: TRBV19; j_gene: TRBJ2-3
CDR3aa: CASRASTDPYEQYF; d_gene: .; v_gene: TRBV27; j_gene: TRBJ2-7
CDR3aa: CASSIFSIRDALGQGLTNTEAFF; d_gene: .; v_gene: TRBV19; j_gene: TRBJ1-1
CDR3aa: CATSDHTGQGHTEAFF; d_gene: TRBD1; v_gene: TRBV24-1; j_gene: TRBJ1-1
CDR3aa: CASSWDRDEQYF; d_gene: TRBD1; v_gene: TRBV3-1/TRBV3-2; j_gene: TRBJ2-7
CDR3aa: CASSPLLAGAGTDTQYF; d_gene: TRBD2; v_gene: TRBV18; j_gene: TRBJ2-3
CDR3aa: CASSLKITNTGELFF; d_gene: .; v_gene: TRBV11-2; j_gene: TRBJ2-2
CDR3aa: CASSFRARGGGAFF; d_gene: .; v_gene: TRBV28; j_gene: TRBJ1-1
CDR3aa: CASRLTKNNEQFF; d_gene: .; v_gene: TRBV28; j_gene: TRBJ2-1
CDR3aa: CASSLADSRGTGNTIYF; d_gene: .; v_gene: TRBV5-5; j_gene: TRBJ1-3
CDR3aa: CSVALIGTGKGNEQYF; d_gene: TRBD1; v_gene: TRBV29-1; j_gene: TRBJ2-7
CDR3aa: CASSLGGDTQYF; d_gene: .; v_gene: TRBV5-1; j_gene: TRBJ2-3
CDR3aa: CASSLSRGEQYF; d_gene: .; v_gene: TRBV19; j_gene: TRBJ2-7
CDR3aa: CASSRTLDRTRNQPQHF; d_gene: .; v_gene: TRBV28; j_gene: TRBJ1-5
CDR3aa: CASSPPGQGYEQYF; d_gene: TRBD1; v_gene: TRBV4-1; j_gene: TRBJ2-7
CDR3aa: CASSFSGGGSTDTQYF; d_gene: .; v_gene: TRBV5-1; j_gene: TRBJ2-3
CDR3aa: CASSSGGETEAFF; d_gene: TRBD1; v_gene: TRBV6-6; j_gene: TRBJ1-1
CDR3aa: CASSQKRGAGELFF; d_gene: .; v_gene: TRBV3-1/TRBV3-2; j_gene: TRBJ2-2
CDR3aa: CASSSSGVLSEAFF; d_gene: .; v_gene: TRBV5-4; j_gene: TRBJ1-1
CDR3aa: CASSLPTSGPYEQYF; d_gene: TRBD2; v_gene: TRBV28; j_gene: TRBJ2-7
CDR3aa: CASSLGQTKNTEAFF; d_gene: .; v_gene: TRBV7-6; j_gene: TRBJ1-1